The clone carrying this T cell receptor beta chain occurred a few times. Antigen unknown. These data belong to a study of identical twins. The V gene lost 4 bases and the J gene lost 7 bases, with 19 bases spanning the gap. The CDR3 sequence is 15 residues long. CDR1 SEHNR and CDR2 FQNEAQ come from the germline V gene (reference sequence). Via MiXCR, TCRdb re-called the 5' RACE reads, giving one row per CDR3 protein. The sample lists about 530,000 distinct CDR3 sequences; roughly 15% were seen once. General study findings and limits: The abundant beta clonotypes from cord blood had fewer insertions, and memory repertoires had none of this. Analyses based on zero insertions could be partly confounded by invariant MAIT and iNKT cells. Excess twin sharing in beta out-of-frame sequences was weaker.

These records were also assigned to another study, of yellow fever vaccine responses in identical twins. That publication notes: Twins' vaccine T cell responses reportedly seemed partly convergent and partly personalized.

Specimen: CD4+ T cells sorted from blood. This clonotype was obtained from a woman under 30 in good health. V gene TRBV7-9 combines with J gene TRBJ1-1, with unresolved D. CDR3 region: CASSSIGVAVGEAFF. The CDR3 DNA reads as TGTGCCAGCAGCTCTATCGGGGTGGCTGTGGGTGAAGCTTTCTTT.